Listed below are T cell receptor beta chains from one sample, sequenced in a study of blood T cell repertoires in COVID-19. Measured with immunoSEQ multiplex PCR; TCRdb has only the in-frame clones, and not every one. This table has 55,000 to 75,000 clones, over 60% appearing once. Material for sequencing was peripheral blood. These receptors came from a woman in her seventies with COVID-19, enrolled during active disease. Both conserved end residues are part of each CDR3. Each record gives: clone size, J gene, V gene, D gene, CDR3 DNA, CDR3 protein. The D gene is left open where the match is weak. Rows give clone size only sometimes, using once, few, many, or a class for an expanded clone.

abundance: .
j_gene: TRBJ1-1
v_gene: TRBV6-5
d_gene: TRBD1
CDR3nt: TGTGCCAGCAGAGGCGACAGGGGGGCTTTCTTT
CDR3aa: CASRGDRGAFF

abundance: .
j_gene: TRBJ2-2
v_gene: TRBV11-3
d_gene: TRBD1
CDR3nt: TGTGCCAGCAGCGCCCCGGGACAGGGGGCCGCCGGGGAGCTGTTTTTT
CDR3aa: CASSAPGQGAAGELFF

abundance: .
j_gene: TRBJ1-2
v_gene: TRBV27
d_gene: .
CDR3nt: TGTGCCAGCAGTTATGGGCGGGGGAGGGCTAACTATGGCTACACCTTC
CDR3aa: CASSYGRGRANYGYTF

abundance: few
j_gene: TRBJ1-2
v_gene: TRBV18
d_gene: TRBD1
CDR3nt: TGTGCCAGCTCACCACTCGGACAGGGAGACTATGGCTACACCTTC
CDR3aa: CASSPLGQGDYGYTF

abundance: .
j_gene: TRBJ1-2
v_gene: TRBV3-1/TRBV3-2
d_gene: .
CDR3nt: TGTGCCAGCAGCCCTTCGGCAGGCAACTATGGCTACACCTTC
CDR3aa: CASSPSAGNYGYTF

abundance: .
j_gene: TRBJ1-1
v_gene: TRBV3-1/TRBV3-2
d_gene: .
CDR3nt: TGTGCCAGCAGCCAAGCCAGGGTGACTGAAGCTTTCTTT
CDR3aa: CASSQARVTEAFF

abundance: .
j_gene: TRBJ1-3
v_gene: TRBV6-1
d_gene: .
CDR3nt: TGTGCCAGCAGTGTTATCGACAGTAGCTCTGGAAACACCATATATTTT
CDR3aa: CASSVIDSSSGNTIYF

abundance: .
j_gene: TRBJ2-1
v_gene: TRBV18
d_gene: TRBD1
CDR3nt: TGTGCCAGCTCACCCACCTTGGGACAGAGCTCCTACAATGAGCAGTTCTTC
CDR3aa: CASSPTLGQSSYNEQFF

abundance: .
j_gene: TRBJ1-1
v_gene: TRBV3-1/TRBV3-2
d_gene: .
CDR3nt: TGTGCCAGCAGCCAAGAAGGAGGAAGGGAGGGTGAAGCTTTCTTT
CDR3aa: CASSQEGGREGEAFF

abundance: few
j_gene: TRBJ2-7
v_gene: TRBV12-3/TRBV12-4
d_gene: .
CDR3nt: TGTGCCAGCAGTTTATTCACAGCCGAGCAGTACTTC
CDR3aa: CASSLFTAEQYF

abundance: once
j_gene: TRBJ2-3
v_gene: TRBV6-2/TRBV6-3
d_gene: .
CDR3nt: TGTGCCAGCAGTTACCTCTCACAGAATACGCAGTATTTT
CDR3aa: CASSYLSQNTQYF

abundance: .
j_gene: TRBJ2-3
v_gene: TRBV11-1
d_gene: TRBD2
CDR3nt: TGTGCCAGCAGCTTAGCGGAGATAGCGGGAGCTCCAGATACGCAGTATTTT
CDR3aa: CASSLAEIAGAPDTQYF

abundance: .
j_gene: TRBJ2-1
v_gene: TRBV4-2
d_gene: .
CDR3nt: TGTGCCAGCAGCCAAGAAGGGACACCTACATACAATGAGCAGTTCTTC
CDR3aa: CASSQEGTPTYNEQFF

abundance: .
j_gene: TRBJ2-1
v_gene: TRBV7-2
d_gene: TRBD2
CDR3nt: TGTGCCAGCAGCCAAAGCGGGAAAGCTGAACAGTTCTTC
CDR3aa: CASSQSGKAEQFF

abundance: few
j_gene: TRBJ2-1
v_gene: TRBV11-2
d_gene: .
CDR3nt: TGTGCCAGCAGCCGAGGGCACAATGAGCAGTTCTTC
CDR3aa: CASSRGHNEQFF

abundance: .
j_gene: TRBJ1-2
v_gene: TRBV7-9
d_gene: TRBD1
CDR3nt: TGTGCCAGCAGCTTAGGCGACAGGGGAGGCTACACCTTC
CDR3aa: CASSLGDRGGYTF

abundance: .
j_gene: TRBJ2-3
v_gene: TRBV7-8
d_gene: TRBD1
CDR3nt: TGTGCCAGCAGCTTCTTACAGGGGTTATGGGGACACACAGATACGCAGTATTTT
CDR3aa: CASSFLQGLWGHTDTQYF

abundance: .
j_gene: TRBJ2-5
v_gene: TRBV12-3/TRBV12-4
d_gene: .
CDR3nt: TGTGCCAGCAGTTTAGGTAGCGGAGAGACCCAGTACTTC
CDR3aa: CASSLGSGETQYF

abundance: .
j_gene: TRBJ1-2
v_gene: TRBV7-8
d_gene: .
CDR3nt: TGTGCCAGCAGCTTAGGCCTCGGGGAGGGCAGGGGCGACTATGGCTACACCTTC
CDR3aa: CASSLGLGEGRGDYGYTF

abundance: .
j_gene: TRBJ1-4
v_gene: TRBV9
d_gene: TRBD1
CDR3nt: TGTGCCAGCAGCCCGGGACAGGGGGGGGAAAAACTGTTTTTT
CDR3aa: CASSPGQGGEKLFF

abundance: few
j_gene: TRBJ2-3
v_gene: TRBV5-8
d_gene: .
CDR3nt: TGTGCCAGCAGCTTGAGCAGGGCTACAGATACGCAGTATTTT
CDR3aa: CASSLSRATDTQYF

abundance: .
j_gene: TRBJ2-3
v_gene: TRBV7-2
d_gene: TRBD2
CDR3nt: TGTGCCAGCAGCTCCCGGTCCCGGGGGGGTAGGGATACGCAGTATTTT
CDR3aa: CASSSRSRGGRDTQYF

abundance: few
j_gene: TRBJ1-3
v_gene: TRBV7-2
d_gene: .
CDR3nt: TGTGCCAGCAGCTTAAACAGGGAGGGAAACACCATATATTTT
CDR3aa: CASSLNREGNTIYF

abundance: .
j_gene: TRBJ2-1
v_gene: TRBV19
d_gene: .
CDR3nt: TGTGCCAGTAGTTCTCGACTAGGTGAGCAGTTCTTC
CDR3aa: CASSSRLGEQFF

abundance: .
j_gene: TRBJ2-1
v_gene: TRBV19
d_gene: .
CDR3nt: TGTGCCAGTAGTATAGCGAGGGAGCAGTTCTTC
CDR3aa: CASSIAREQFF

abundance: .
j_gene: TRBJ2-2
v_gene: TRBV4-3
d_gene: .
CDR3nt: TGCGCCAGCAGCCAAAGGACAGCGAACACCGGGGAGCTGTTTTTT
CDR3aa: CASSQRTANTGELFF

abundance: .
j_gene: TRBJ1-5
v_gene: TRBV6-6
d_gene: TRBD1
CDR3nt: TGTGCCAGCAGTAGACAGGGGAATAGCAATCAGCCCCAGCATTTT
CDR3aa: CASSRQGNSNQPQHF

abundance: .
j_gene: TRBJ1-1
v_gene: TRBV25-1
d_gene: .
CDR3nt: TGTGCCAGCACAGTCGGCGGCACTGAAGCTTTCTTT
CDR3aa: CASTVGGTEAFF

abundance: few
j_gene: TRBJ2-5
v_gene: TRBV7-3
d_gene: .
CDR3nt: TGTGCCAGCAGCCCCCAGGGTAGAGAGACCCAGTACTTC
CDR3aa: CASSPQGRETQYF

abundance: .
j_gene: TRBJ1-4
v_gene: TRBV7-2
d_gene: .
CDR3nt: TGTGCCAGCAGCACCTTAAAAGGGGCTAATGAAAAACTGTTTTTT
CDR3aa: CASSTLKGANEKLFF

abundance: .
j_gene: TRBJ2-1
v_gene: TRBV7-2
d_gene: TRBD2
CDR3nt: TGTGCCAGCAGCGTAGGACTAGCGGGGTACAATGAGCAGTTCTTC
CDR3aa: CASSVGLAGYNEQFF

abundance: .
j_gene: TRBJ1-1
v_gene: TRBV23-1
d_gene: .
CDR3nt: TGCGCCAGAGGGGCCTTGAACACTGAAGCTTTCTTT
CDR3aa: CARGALNTEAFF

abundance: few
j_gene: TRBJ2-2
v_gene: TRBV5-1
d_gene: TRBD2
CDR3nt: TGCGCCAGCAGCTTGAGCCAGCGGGGGGCCCTCAGGACCGGGGAGCTGTTTTTT
CDR3aa: CASSLSQRGALRTGELFF

abundance: .
j_gene: TRBJ1-2
v_gene: TRBV9
d_gene: TRBD1
CDR3nt: TGTGCCAGCCAGGGGGCGCGGGGTGGCTACACCTTC
CDR3aa: CASQGARGGYTF

abundance: .
j_gene: TRBJ2-2
v_gene: TRBV5-6
d_gene: .
CDR3nt: TGTGCCAGCAGCGCGATGGGGAGCACCGGGGAGCTGTTTTTT
CDR3aa: CASSAMGSTGELFF

abundance: .
j_gene: TRBJ1-5
v_gene: TRBV6-6
d_gene: .
CDR3nt: TGTGCCAGCCCCACTCACGGTTTCCCGCCCAATCAGCCCCAGCATTTT
CDR3aa: CASPTHGFPPNQPQHF

abundance: .
j_gene: TRBJ2-5
v_gene: TRBV3-1/TRBV3-2
d_gene: TRBD1
CDR3nt: TGTGCCAGCAGCCAAGCCACAGGGGTTAAGGAGACCCAGTACTTC
CDR3aa: CASSQATGVKETQYF

abundance: .
j_gene: TRBJ1-5
v_gene: TRBV5-8
d_gene: TRBD1
CDR3nt: TGTGCCAGCAGCGCCGTACAGGGGGCGCGTCCCCAGCATTTT
CDR3aa: CASSAVQGARPQHF

abundance: .
j_gene: TRBJ2-1
v_gene: TRBV18
d_gene: .
CDR3nt: TGTGCCAGCTCTCAGATCGCGGGGGCACTTCCGGGGCAGTTCTTC
CDR3aa: CASSQIAGALPGQFF

abundance: .
j_gene: TRBJ1-1
v_gene: TRBV29-1
d_gene: .
CDR3nt: TGCAGCGTCGTAGCCGGGACAACGAACACTGAAGCTTTCTTT
CDR3aa: CSVVAGTTNTEAFF

abundance: .
j_gene: TRBJ1-3
v_gene: TRBV24-1
d_gene: .
CDR3nt: TGTGCCACCGCAACACAGGGCAACACCATATATTTT
CDR3aa: CATATQGNTIYF

abundance: .
j_gene: TRBJ2-3
v_gene: TRBV10-1
d_gene: TRBD2
CDR3nt: TGCGCCGCCAGAGGGGGACTGAGTCTAGCGGGGGTAGATACGCAGTATTTT
CDR3aa: CAARGGLSLAGVDTQYF

abundance: .
j_gene: TRBJ1-6
v_gene: TRBV6-5
d_gene: TRBD1
CDR3nt: TGTGCCAGCAGAGATCGGACAGGGAATAATTCACCCCTCCACTTT
CDR3aa: CASRDRTGNNSPLHF

abundance: once
j_gene: TRBJ2-7
v_gene: TRBV7-9
d_gene: .
CDR3nt: TGTGCCAGCAGCCAGTCCGGGTACGAGCAGTACTTC
CDR3aa: CASSQSGYEQYF

abundance: .
j_gene: TRBJ2-5
v_gene: TRBV18
d_gene: TRBD1
CDR3nt: TGTGCCAGCTCACCACCGACAGGGGAGACCCAGTACTTC
CDR3aa: CASSPPTGETQYF

abundance: .
j_gene: TRBJ2-5
v_gene: TRBV18
d_gene: .
CDR3nt: TGTGCCAGCTCACTGATGCGGGGGCCCCAAGAGACCCAGTACTTC
CDR3aa: CASSLMRGPQETQYF

abundance: few
j_gene: TRBJ1-6
v_gene: TRBV2
d_gene: .
CDR3nt: TGTGCCAGCAGACAGACATCGTATTCACCCCTCCACTTT
CDR3aa: CASRQTSYSPLHF

abundance: .
j_gene: TRBJ2-3
v_gene: TRBV7-3
d_gene: .
CDR3nt: TGTGCCAGCAGCTTAGGGGGCCCGGATACGCAGTATTTT
CDR3aa: CASSLGGPDTQYF

abundance: .
j_gene: TRBJ2-3
v_gene: TRBV5-1
d_gene: TRBD2
CDR3nt: TGCGCCAGCAGCTTATCCAGCGGGGGGACAGATACGCAGTATTTT
CDR3aa: CASSLSSGGTDTQYF

abundance: once
j_gene: TRBJ1-4
v_gene: TRBV19
d_gene: .
CDR3nt: TGTGCCAGTAGTATCGGTGAAAAACTGTTTTTT
CDR3aa: CASSIGEKLFF

abundance: once
j_gene: TRBJ1-5
v_gene: TRBV10-1
d_gene: TRBD1
CDR3nt: TGCGCCAGCAGCGACAGGGAACCCTTGTGGTGCAATCAGCCCCAGCATTTT
CDR3aa: CASSDREPLWCNQPQHF

abundance: .
j_gene: TRBJ2-1
v_gene: TRBV2
d_gene: TRBD2
CDR3nt: TGTGCCAGCAGTGATATGCTAGCGGGGGGGTGGTACAATGAGCAGTTCTTC
CDR3aa: CASSDMLAGGWYNEQFF

abundance: .
j_gene: TRBJ2-1
v_gene: TRBV5-1
d_gene: TRBD2
CDR3nt: TGCGCCAGCACCCGGAAGGGTAGCGGGACCGCAAGCTCCTACAATGAGCAGTTCTTC
CDR3aa: CASTRKGSGTASSYNEQFF

abundance: few
j_gene: TRBJ1-5
v_gene: TRBV9
d_gene: .
CDR3nt: TGTGCCAGCAGCGTAGGGCACCAAAGCAATCAGCCCCAGCATTTT
CDR3aa: CASSVGHQSNQPQHF

abundance: few
j_gene: TRBJ1-5
v_gene: TRBV7-8
d_gene: TRBD1
CDR3nt: TGTGCCAGCAGCTTAGGAGGGACAGGGAATCAGCCCCAGCATTTT
CDR3aa: CASSLGGTGNQPQHF